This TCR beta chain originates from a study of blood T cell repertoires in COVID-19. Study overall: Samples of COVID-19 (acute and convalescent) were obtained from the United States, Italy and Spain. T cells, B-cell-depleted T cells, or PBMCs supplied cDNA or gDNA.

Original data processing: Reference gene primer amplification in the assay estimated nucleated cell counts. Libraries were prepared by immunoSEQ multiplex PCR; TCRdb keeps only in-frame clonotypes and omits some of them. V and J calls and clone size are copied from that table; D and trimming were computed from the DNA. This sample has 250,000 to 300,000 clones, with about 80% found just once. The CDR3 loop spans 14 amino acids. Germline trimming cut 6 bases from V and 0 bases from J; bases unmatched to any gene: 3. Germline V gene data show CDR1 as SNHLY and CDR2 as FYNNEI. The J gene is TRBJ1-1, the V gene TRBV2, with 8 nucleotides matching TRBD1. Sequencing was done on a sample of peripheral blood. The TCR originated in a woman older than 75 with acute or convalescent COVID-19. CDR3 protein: CASSQQGVNTEAFF. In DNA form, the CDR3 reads TGTGCCAGCAGCCAACAGGGGGTGAACACTGAAGCTTTCTTT.